This section outlines one T cell receptor beta chain sequence together with its context. Via MiXCR, TCRdb re-called the 5' RACE reads, giving one row per CDR3 protein. This sample has fewer than 300,000 distinct CDR3 sequences, with 16% found just once. V shed 2 bases and J shed 5 bases, with 7 bases lying between them. Germline V lookup: CDR1 SGHTA, CDR2 FQGTGA. This CDR3 has 13 residues. The entry originates in a study of T-cell memory formation after mild COVID-19. This clonotype originated in a man aged 18 to 29 who had mild COVID-19 (a few samples of this study predate the infection). Cell type and time point are not known. The V call is TRBV7-3, the J call TRBJ2-1; D unresolved. The sample comprised PBMCs or a T cell subset sorted from them (not recorded which). The CDR3 protein is CASSLSQDNEQFF. The CDR3 coding sequence is TGTGCCAGCAGCTTATCCCAGGACAATGAGCAGTTCTTC.